This T cell receptor (beta chain) comes out of a study of T cells in localized non-small cell lung cancer. Whole-study results and caveats: Detection in adjacent lung was observed for a median 57 of the top 100 tumor clones. Among the tissues sampled, uninvolved adjacent lung had the highest T cell clonality, above tumor.

The germline gives CDR1 LNHDA, CDR2 SQIVND (reference sequence). V lost 5 bases to trimming and J lost 1 base; unmatched junction nucleotides: 2. This CDR3 has 15 residues. As concerns this clone: What it binds is not known.

Generated by immunoSEQ multiplex PCR, the TCRdb table keeps only in-frame clones and is missing some. The sample lists approximately 26,000 clones, approximately 90% occurring once. The genes are TRBV19 and TRBJ2-6; 7 bases fit TRBD1. This receptor was obtained from a female donor of 60 years or more with stage II squamous cell lung carcinoma. The sample here was peripheral blood, taken before any cancer treatment. The CDR3 nucleotides are TGTGCCAGTAGTGTGACAGGGTCTGGGGCCAACGTCCTGACTTTC. Translating gives CASSVTGSGANVLTF.